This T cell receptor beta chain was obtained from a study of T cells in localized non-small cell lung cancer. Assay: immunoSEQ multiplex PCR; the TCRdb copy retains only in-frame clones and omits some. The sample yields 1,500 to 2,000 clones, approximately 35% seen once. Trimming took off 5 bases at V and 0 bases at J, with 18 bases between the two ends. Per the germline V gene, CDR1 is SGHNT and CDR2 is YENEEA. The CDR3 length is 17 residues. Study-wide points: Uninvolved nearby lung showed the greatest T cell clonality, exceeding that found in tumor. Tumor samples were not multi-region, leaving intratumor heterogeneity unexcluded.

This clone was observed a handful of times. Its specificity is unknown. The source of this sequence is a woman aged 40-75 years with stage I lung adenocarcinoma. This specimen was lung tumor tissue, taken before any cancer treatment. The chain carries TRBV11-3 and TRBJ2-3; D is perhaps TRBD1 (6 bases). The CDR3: CASSLLLGQSSTDTQYF. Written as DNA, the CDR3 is TGTGCCAGCAGCCTGTTGCTTGGACAGTCTAGCACAGATACGCAGTATTTT.